The 21 T cell receptor beta chains below were found in one sample sequenced in a study of blood T cells in healthy people across ages. Alongside a J-beta primer mix, a sample-barcoded 5' primer served in a second PCR lasting about 6 to 12 cycles. TCRdb reprocessed the 5' RACE reads with MiXCR, giving one entry per CDR3 protein. The sample contains about 670,000 distinct CDR3 sequences, under 65% of which appear only once. The specimen was blood. The receptor set was obtained from a woman of 80 years or more in good health.

A remark on this clonotype: Germline and junction disagree at one end, which may indicate a read error. The chain has TRBV11-1 and TRBJ2-5; 15 bases are a match to TRBD2. The J call is in doubt because the DNA end fits TRBJ2-4 better. The CDR3 runs to 21 residues. Looked up from germline, CDR1 is SGHAT and CDR2 is FQDESV (reference sequence). The CDR3 coding sequence is TGTGTCAGCAGCAAACACACCGGGACTAGCGGGAGGTTATCTAATGGAAACATTCAGTACTTC. Protein: CVSSKHTGTSGRLSNGNIQYF.

The gene calls are TRBV5-1 and TRBJ2-2; a possible D gene is TRBD1 (6 bases). This CDR3 has 15 amino acids. Germline CDR1 is SGHRS and CDR2 is YFSETQ. V gave up 2 bases and J gave up 5 bases, with 13 bases separating them. Written as DNA, the CDR3 is TGCGCCAGCAGCTTATTCGGGACACCTACCGGGGAGCTGTTTTTT. It codes for CASSLFGTPTGELFF.

This clonotype was counted ten times or more. This sequence joins TRBV3-1 and TRBJ2-3; D might be TRBD2 (6 bases). V was pared by 1 base and J by 0 bases, with 17 bases between. The CDR3 contains 18 residues. The V gene's germline CDR1 is LGHDT and CDR2 YNNKEL (reference sequence). CDR3 sequence: CASSQVMLGSGSTDTQYF. In nucleotides, the CDR3 is TGTGCCAGCAGCCAAGTGATGCTGGGTAGCGGTAGCACAGATACGCAGTATTTT.

This clonotype was picked up many times. V gene TRBV12-3 or TRBV12-4 combines with J gene TRBJ2-7; D unclear. The CDR3 has 11 amino acids. Trimming took 4 bases from V and 9 from J, leaving 10 bases between them. This CDR3 is CASSSAPPQYF. The CDR3 bases are TGTGCCAGCAGTTCCGCCCCACCGCAGTACTTC.

Notes on this clonotype: One end of the junction is discordant with germline, which a read error may explain. This chain connects TRBV6-5 to TRBJ1-2; D uncertain. The CDR3 extends over 16 amino acids. Germline V gives CDR1 MNHEY, CDR2 SVGAGI. This CDR3 reads CASGYWPGRVGYGYTF. The CDR3 DNA follows: TGTGCCAGCGGTTACTGGCCCGGGAGGGTAGGGTATGGCTACACCTTC.

The rearrangement links TRBV29-1 to TRBJ2-5, with a tentative D call TRBD2 (6 bases). The germline V and J ends were trimmed by 6 bases and 3 bases, with 11 bases remaining between them. CDR3 length: 12 residues. Germline CDR1 SQVTM, CDR2 ANQGSEA. The CDR3 sequence is CSVRSGEETQYF. CDR3 nucleotide sequence: TGCAGCGTACGGTCGGGGGAAGAGACCCAGTACTTC. Looking up the rest from reference TRBV29-1 and TRBJ2-5 gives the full variable domain: SAVISQKPSRDICQRGTSLTIQCQVDSQVTMMFWYRQQPGQSLTLIATANQGSEATYESGFVIDKFPISRPNLTFSTLTVSNMSPEDSSIYLCSVRSGEETQYFGPGTRLLVL.

In its sample, this clonotype was seen many times. V usage is TRBV3-1 and J usage is TRBJ2-5, with no clear D. With 4 bases removed from V and 4 bases from J, the gap between germline ends came to 19 bases. Germline CDR1 LGHDT, CDR2 YNNKEL (reference sequence). This CDR3 contains 16 residues. CDR3 nucleotide sequence: TGTGCCAGCAGCCTCGCGAAGGGCCAAAAGGGAGAGACCCAGTACTTC. This gives the protein CASSLAKGQKGETQYF.

This clonotype has at least ten counts. This chain uses TRBV11-2 with TRBJ2-1; 7 nucleotides align to TRBD1. This CDR3 comprises 15 residues. Trimming at V came to 5 bases and at J to 3 bases, leaving 7 bases not matched to a gene. Looked up from germline, CDR1 is SGHAT and CDR2 is FQNNGV. The chain's CDR3 is CASSARDRSYNEQFF. The CDR3 coding sequence is TGTGCCAGCAGCGCCCGGGACAGAAGCTACAATGAGCAGTTCTTC.

This clonotype was detected only a few times. The V and J genes are TRBV14 and TRBJ2-5; TRBD1 agrees at 8 bases. This CDR3 is built from 16 residues. The trim removed 4 bases at V and 4 bases at J, leaving 11 bases unmatched. CDR1 and CDR2 from the germline V gene are SGHDN and FVKESK. The CDR3 DNA sequence: TGTGCCAGCAGCCCACCTAGACAGGGGATGGGAGAGACCCAGTACTTC. As protein: CASSPPRQGMGETQYF.

This clonotype was seen ten or more times. A junction end diverges from the germline sequence, so it may reflect a read error. V and J are TRBV3-1 and TRBJ1-2; D is unclear. The CDR3 sequence is 11 residues long. CDR1 is LGHDT, CDR2 YNNKEL, per germline (reference sequence). Here the CDR3 reads CAGSQDRRYTF. CDR3 coding DNA: TGTGCCGGCAGCCAAGATCGGCGCTACACCTTC.

V is TRBV20-1 and J is TRBJ2-4; D unclear. The closer fit of TRBJ2-7 to the DNA end suggests the J call may be wrong. CDR1 is DFQATT, CDR2 SNEGSKA, per germline (reference sequence). This CDR3 is 13 amino acids long. The CDR3 is CSVRPLNYYEQYF. The CDR3 nucleotides read TGCAGTGTGCGTCCTCTTAACTACTACGAGCAGTACTTC.

This clonotype was observed a few times. The rearrangement links TRBV20-1 to TRBJ2-4; D uncertain. The CDR3 extends over 14 amino acids. The germline V gene encodes CDR1 DFQATT and CDR2 SNEGSKA (reference sequence). Deletions cut 0 bases from V and 0 bases from J, with 6 bases between. The chain's CDR3 is CSARDVRAKNIQYF. The CDR3 DNA is TGCAGTGCTAGAGATGTCAGAGCCAAAAACATTCAGTACTTC.

This clonotype was picked up many times. The chain recombines TRBV7-3 with TRBJ2-3; TRBD1 is a possible D gene (6 bases). CDR3 size: 16 residues. The V gene's germline CDR1 is SGHTA and CDR2 FQGTGA. V lost 1 base to trimming and J lost 1 base, with 12 bases between them. CDR3 DNA: TGTGCCAGCAGCTTAAACAGGGCAGCGGGCACAGATACGCAGTATTTT. Translation gives CASSLNRAAGTDTQYF. The full variable domain, its missing parts supplied by reference TRBV7-3 and TRBJ2-3, is GAGVSQTPSNKVTEKGKYVELRCDPISGHTALYWYRQSLGQGPEFLIYFQGTGAADDSGLPNDRFFAVRPEGSVSTLKIQRTERGDSAVYLCASSLNRAAGTDTQYFGPGTRLTVL.

The gene calls are TRBV10-3 and TRBJ2-3; 9 bases map to TRBD2. The germline V gene encodes CDR1 ENHRY and CDR2 SYGVKD. V was pared by 0 bases and J by 6 bases, with 7 bases of the junction left unmatched. The CDR3 runs 16 residues. The CDR3 sequence: CAISESGGRVADTQYF. Here the CDR3 DNA reads TGTGCCATCAGTGAGTCCGGCGGGAGGGTCGCGGATACGCAGTATTTT.

This clonotype was recorded a few times. CDR3 DNA sequence: TGCAGCGTTGGAAATGGGGCCAACGTCCTGACTTTC. This encodes CSVGNGANVLTF. The chain links TRBV29-1 to TRBJ2-6; no clear D gene. The CDR3 totals 12 residues. Germline V lookup: CDR1 SQVTM, CDR2 ANQGSEA. The V and J ends lost 4 bases and 3 bases respectively, with 4 bases between them.

V and J are TRBV25-1 and TRBJ1-1; 9 bases align to TRBD1. Germline CDR1 and CDR2: MGHDK and SYGVNS. There are 16 residues in the CDR3. Trimming cost V 4 bases and J 3 bases; bases outside gene matches: 9. The CDR3 DNA is TGTGCCAGCAGTGCAGGGACAGGGAAACGAGACACTGAAGCTTTCTTT. Encoded protein: CASSAGTGKRDTEAFF.

The table lists this clonotype with many counts. The chain uses TRBV4-3 and TRBJ2-1; tentative D call: TRBD1 (6 bases). V lost 4 bases to trimming and J lost 7 bases, with 14 bases between them. The germline V gene has CDR1 LGHNA and CDR2 YSLEER. The CDR3 runs 14 residues. The CDR3 region is CASSPGSQGNEQFF. CDR3 coding DNA: TGCGCCAGCAGCCCTGGAAGTCAGGGGAATGAGCAGTTCTTC.

This clonotype appeared a few times. The chain employs TRBV6-5 and TRBJ1-1; 8 bases map to TRBD1. Per the germline V gene, CDR1 is MNHEY and CDR2 is SVGAGI. V shed 7 bases and J 4 bases; nucleotides not matched to a gene: 5. The CDR3 runs to 13 residues. For the CDR3, the DNA is TGTGCCAGCACCGAGACAGGGGTCACTGAAGCTTTCTTT. Translation gives CASTETGVTEAFF.

V usage is TRBV5-1 and J usage is TRBJ2-2, with 9 bases identical to TRBD1. V lost 5 bases and J lost 4; bases outside the gene matches: 9. The CDR3 is 16 amino acids. Germline V lookup: CDR1 SGHRS, CDR2 YFSETQ. The chain's CDR3 is CASRGVQGAPTGELFF. The DNA of the CDR3 is TGCGCCAGCAGAGGGGTACAGGGGGCGCCCACCGGGGAGCTGTTTTTT.

A few counts support this clonotype. This chain uses TRBV20-1 with TRBJ1-2; D call uncertain. V shed 0 bases and J shed 4 bases, with 9 bases lying between them. The CDR3 loop spans 13 amino acids. CDR1 and CDR2 (germline): DFQATT, SNEGSKA (reference sequence). The CDR3 coding sequence is TGCAGTGCTAGAGATCGTGGCCCCTATGGCTACACCTTC. Its translation: CSARDRGPYGYTF.

This clonotype was counted a few times. The genes are TRBV5-1 and TRBJ2-7; perhaps TRBD1 as D (6 bases). Germline assignment: CDR1 SGHRS and CDR2 YFSETQ. V lost 3 bases to trimming and J lost 2 bases, with 12 bases between them. The CDR3 extends over 14 amino acids. Written as DNA, the CDR3 is TGCGCCAGCAGCTCCCTCACAGGGCCCTACGAGCAGTACTTC. It codes for CASSSLTGPYEQYF.